One and the same sample provided the 16 T cell receptor beta chains below, sequenced in a study of siplizumab effects on memory and regulatory T cells. TCRdb's table, derived via immunoSEQ multiplex PCR, lists solely in-frame clones and lacks some. Seen here are 75,000 to 100,000 clones, roughly 94% observed once, and the top ten hold roughly 0.29%. The sample comprised non-Treg CD4+ T cells sorted from blood. The receptor set was obtained from a human donor in good health.

The gene calls are TRBV29-1 and TRBJ1-3; D not resolved. V shed 3 bases and J shed 5 bases, with 11 bases lying between them. This CDR3 has 13 amino acids. Per germline, CDR1 SQVTM and CDR2 ANQGSEA. The CDR3 is CSVEEAGRNTIYF. CDR3 DNA: TGCAGCGTTGAGGAAGCTGGGAGAAACACCATATATTTT.

This chain links TRBV5-4 with TRBJ2-2, with 8 nucleotides matching TRBD2. The CDR3 is 15 residues long. Germline CDR1 reads SGHNT; CDR2 reads YYREEE (reference sequence). The V and J ends lost 4 bases and 6 bases, in that order; junction bases with no gene match: 8. The CDR3 nucleotides are TGTGCCAGCAGCCAGGGACTAGTTGATGCCGGGGAGCTGTTTTTT. It encodes CASSQGLVDAGELFF.

V gene TRBV19 combines with J gene TRBJ1-5, with D perhaps matching TRBD1 (5 bases). From germline, CDR1 is LNHDA and CDR2 SQIVND (reference sequence). This CDR3 spans 14 amino acids. V was clipped by 5 bases and J by 7 bases, with 15 bases between them. CDR3 region: CASSWLQAQQPQHF. The DNA of the CDR3 is TGTGCCAGTAGTTGGCTACAGGCGCAGCAGCCCCAGCATTTT.

The CDR3 protein is CASSTDRYLGEQFF. CDR3 nucleotides: TGTGCCAGCAGCACAGACAGGTACCTTGGTGAGCAGTTCTTC. This chain joins TRBV7-3 and TRBJ2-1, with D possibly being TRBD1 (6 bases). V was cut by 5 bases and J by 9 bases, with 17 bases left in between. Germline CDR1 and CDR2: SGHTA and FQGTGA. The CDR3 loop spans 14 amino acids.

The rearrangement uses TRBV6-6 and TRBJ1-2; D is uncertain. The V gene's germline CDR1 is MNHNY and CDR2 SVGAGI (reference sequence). V dropped 2 bases and J dropped 4 bases, with 8 bases sitting between them. The CDR3 consists of 13 residues. CDR3 in DNA: TGTGCCAGCAGTTACGGACCGCTCTATGGCTACACCTTC. It encodes CASSYGPLYGYTF.

The chain carries TRBV19 and TRBJ2-1, with 9 bases identical to TRBD1. After removal of 4 bases from V and 4 bases from J, the junction contained 5 bases not matched to a gene. The CDR3 is 15 residues long. Germline lookup yields CDR1 LNHDA and CDR2 SQIVND (reference sequence). The CDR3 reads CASSRRQGEYNEQFF. CDR3 nucleotides: TGTGCCAGTAGTAGACGACAGGGGGAATACAATGAGCAGTTCTTC.

This clone came up once. The chain links TRBV19 to TRBJ2-3; 13 nucleotides match TRBD2. The CDR3 extends over 16 amino acids. The trim removed 6 bases at V and 3 bases at J, leaving 6 bases unmatched. The germline V gene encodes CDR1 LNHDA and CDR2 SQIVND (reference sequence). This CDR3 is CASSLLAGGQTDTQYF. The CDR3 DNA is TGTGCCAGTAGCCTACTAGCGGGGGGGCAAACAGATACGCAGTATTTT.

The rearrangement uses TRBV6-6 and TRBJ2-7; 7 bases fit TRBD2. Germline V CDR1 and CDR2: MNHNY, SVGAGI (reference sequence). V was clipped by 7 bases and J by 3 bases; unmatched bases: 3. This CDR3 contains 12 residues. CDR3 region: CASTREGYEQYF. CDR3 sequence (DNA): TGTGCCAGCACCAGGGAGGGCTACGAGCAGTACTTC.

This clone appeared once. The chain carries TRBV9 and TRBJ2-4; D not certain. Trimming cost V 0 bases and J 7 bases, with 11 bases left between them. This CDR3 has 14 residues. Germline CDR1 is SGDLS and CDR2 is YYNGEE. The chain's CDR3 is CASSVGRVGNIQYF. The CDR3 nucleotides read TGTGCCAGCAGCGTAGGTCGGGTCGGGAACATTCAGTACTTC.

This rearrangement joins TRBV9 to TRBJ2-7; D not certain. The germline V gene encodes CDR1 SGDLS and CDR2 YYNGEE. Between the trimmed V and J ends, which lost 1 base and 0 bases, there was a span of 8 bases. The CDR3 runs to 14 residues. The CDR3 nucleotides are TGTGCCAGCAGCGTATCGGCCAGCTCCTACGAGCAGTACTTC. Translation gives CASSVSASSYEQYF.

The J gene is TRBJ1-2, the V gene TRBV29-1; D is possibly TRBD1 (6 bases). The CDR3 loop spans 14 amino acids. Trimming removed 7 bases at V and 5 bases at J, with 20 bases between. Germline V gene sequence: CDR1 SQVTM, CDR2 ANQGSEA. CDR3 nucleotide sequence: TGCAGCGCCGGGGGGGCCACAGACAATTATGGCTACACCTTC. Translated, it gives CSAGGATDNYGYTF.

The V and J genes are TRBV6-5 and TRBJ1-4; TRBD1 matches at 8 bases. Germline V gives CDR1 MNHEY, CDR2 SVGAGI. J was trimmed by 7 bases and V by 0 bases; bases with no gene match: 4. This CDR3 is 15 amino acids long. CDR3 nucleotides: TGTGCCAGCAGTTACTCGAGGGACAGGCGTGAAAAACTGTTTTTT. As protein: CASSYSRDRREKLFF.

The rearrangement joins TRBV11-2 to TRBJ1-6; D may be TRBD1 (5 bases). Germline values: CDR1 SGHAT, CDR2 FQNNGV. The CDR3 runs to 14 residues. Trimming removed 5 bases from V and 7 bases from J, with 12 bases in between. In nucleotides, the CDR3 is TGTGCCAGCAGCGGGGGGGTTCTCAATTCACCCCTCCACTTT. Amino acids: CASSGGVLNSPLHF.

The J gene is TRBJ1-1, the V gene TRBV7-9, with TRBD1 identical over 8 bases. V was clipped by 4 bases and J by 1 base; unmatched bases: 2. The CDR3 extends over 14 amino acids. The germline gives CDR1 SEHNR, CDR2 FQNEAQ (reference sequence). The CDR3 DNA is TGTGCCAGCAGCTCGGGGACAGGGAACACTGAAGCTTTCTTT. Its translation is CASSSGTGNTEAFF.

This chain uses TRBV7-9 with TRBJ2-1; 7 bases match TRBD2. Trimming at V came to 5 bases and at J to 8 bases, leaving 3 bases not matched to a gene. The CDR3 totals 12 residues. Germline V CDR1 and CDR2: SEHNR, FQNEAQ (reference sequence). This chain's CDR3 is CASSEREDEQFF. The CDR3 nucleotides are TGTGCCAGCAGCGAACGGGAGGATGAGCAGTTCTTC. Drawing the rest from reference TRBV7-9 and TRBJ2-1, the complete variable domain is DTGVSQNPRHKITKRGQNVTFRCDPISEHNRLYWYRQTLGQGPEFLTYFQNEAQLEKSRLLSDRFSAERPKGSFSTLEIQRTEQGDSAMYLCASSEREDEQFFGPGTRLTVL.

CDR3 sequence (DNA): TGTGCCAGCAGCTTAGTGCGGGAGGGCTTTGAGACCCAGTACTTC. It is translated as CASSLVREGFETQYF. V and J are TRBV7-8 and TRBJ2-5; the match to TRBD2 covers 9 bases. CDR3 size: 15 residues. The germline gives CDR1 SGHVS, CDR2 FQNEAQ. V was pared by 1 base and J by 5 bases, with 5 bases of the junction left unmatched.